This TCR beta chain was obtained from a study of human T cells and chemical hapten exposure. Whole-study context: Women made up most patients, who had alopecia areata, totalis or universalis. Overall study results and limits: Alopecia in the donors means their immune response may deviate from healthy people's.

The junction had 16 bases not matched to a gene; V was cut back by 6 bases and J by 8 bases. The CDR3 extends over 16 amino acids. Germline V lookup: CDR1 DFQATT, CDR2 SNEGSKA (reference sequence). MiXCR, run by TCRdb on the RACE reads, gives a single entry per CDR3 protein. This sample has approximately 60,000 distinct CDR3 sequences; approximately 11% occur once, and the top ten carry 2% to 3%. This clonotype was recorded many times. Its target is not known. Time point indicated: patch test 3, about 24 weeks after DPC sensitization. Specified treatment: therapeutic diphenylcyclopropenone sensitization with weekly scalp DPC.

This chain links TRBV20-1 with TRBJ2-1; 10 bases align to TRBD2. The clonotype originates from a young woman with alopecia areata. Some clones in this sample may be carry-over from other donors' samples. The source material was whole blood, sampled in connection with sensitization to the hapten diphenylcyclopropenone (DPC). The CDR3 DNA reads as TGCAGTGCCCCGATGGTATACAGCGGGAGGGTGGATGAGCAGTTCTTC. This translates into CSAPMVYSGRVDEQFF.